This TCR beta chain was recovered during a study of OX40 agonist ivuxolimab in advanced cancers. On the study more broadly: Allowance was made for prior anti-PD-1, anti-PD-L1 or anti-CTLA-4 therapy, and about 37% had some. Study-wide findings and caveats: The work left the antigen specificity of expanded peripheral T cells undetermined. Expansion of clones was among the lowest in partial responders at 0.1-3.0 mg/kg.

The protocol was immunoSEQ multiplex PCR, while the TCRdb copy is restricted to in-frame clones and leaves out a portion. The top ten hold about 0.37% of the sample, which has over 40,000 clones, around 85% seen once. On this clone: The target antigen is unknown.

Here the sequenced sample was CD4+ or CD8+ T cells sorted from blood, taken in a trial of the OX40 agonist ivuxolimab. This TCR was recovered from an adult with an advanced solid tumor such as melanoma, head and neck, liver or kidney cancer.

In nucleotides, the CDR3 is TGTGCCAGTAGTATGACAGGGCCCGCGGGGGGCCACACCTTC. As protein: CASSMTGPAGGHTF. The rearrangement uses TRBV19 and TRBJ1-2, with 7 bases matching TRBD1. V lost 3 bases to trimming and J lost 12 bases; unmatched junction nucleotides: 13. CDR3 size: 14 residues. Germline V gene lookup returns CDR1 LNHDA and CDR2 SQIVND (reference sequence).